This entry lists 16 T cell receptor beta chains sequenced from one sample in a study of blood T cells in healthy people across ages. With a J-beta primer mix and a sample-barcoded 5' primer, a second PCR ran about 7 to 12 cycles. TCRdb reprocessed the 5' RACE reads with MiXCR, giving one entry per CDR3 protein. The table has roughly 800,000 distinct CDR3 sequences, around a quarter seen once; the top ten hold less than 3.5%. This sample also belongs to another study, concerning T cells of mothers and their children.

Sequencing was done on a sample of blood. These receptors all stem from a boy aged 5 to 17 in good health.

Regarding this clonotype: One end of the junction fails to match germline, which may point to a read error. V gene TRBV20-1 combines with J gene TRBJ1-3; TRBD1 agrees at 7 bases. Germline V gene sequence: CDR1 DFQATT, CDR2 SNEGSKA (reference sequence). This CDR3 is 13 amino acids long. The CDR3 DNA is TGCAGCACCCAGGGGGAAGCTGGAAGCACCATATATTTT. Protein sequence: CSTQGEAGSTIYF.

This clonotype has just a few counts. The genes are TRBV28 and TRBJ1-1; tentatively, D is TRBD1 (5 bases). CDR1 and CDR2 (germline): MDHEN, SYDVKM. Trimming removed 5 bases at V and 4 bases at J, with 11 bases between. The CDR3 covers 13 residues. CDR3 sequence reads: CASSTLRGTEAFF. The CDR3 DNA is TGTGCCAGCAGTACGTTGAGGGGCACTGAAGCTTTCTTT.

The chain links TRBV5-1 to TRBJ2-3, with TRBD2 matching over 8 bases. The CDR3 is 15 amino acids. Germline V gives CDR1 SGHRS, CDR2 YFSETQ. Trimming at V came to 4 bases and at J to 5 bases, leaving 9 bases not matched to a gene. CDR3 sequence: CASSPRRGGLDTQYF. DNA for the CDR3: TGCGCCAGCAGCCCTCGACGGGGGGGCCTAGATACGCAGTATTTT.

This clonotype was recorded a few times. The V call is TRBV3-1, the J call TRBJ2-5; TRBD1 might be the D (5 bases). Germline V gives CDR1 LGHDT, CDR2 YNNKEL (reference sequence). The CDR3 contains 13 residues. Trimming took off 1 base at V and 4 bases at J, with 7 bases between the two ends. CDR3: CASSQGTRETQYF. The CDR3 nucleotides read TGTGCCAGCAGCCAAGGGACAAGAGAGACCCAGTACTTC.

This clonotype was counted a few times. V is TRBV7-2 and J is TRBJ1-1; the match to TRBD1 covers 7 bases. The CDR3 has 14 amino acids. Germline lookup yields CDR1 SGHTA and CDR2 FQGNSA. J was trimmed by 2 bases and V by 8 bases; bases with no gene match: 8. CDR3 amino acids: CASARGTVNTEAFF. The CDR3 nucleotides are TGTGCCAGCGCGCGGGGGACAGTCAACACTGAAGCTTTCTTT.

The chain uses TRBV5-1 and TRBJ2-7; D is perhaps TRBD1 (6 bases). V was shortened by 5 bases and J by 0 bases, with 12 bases between the two germline ends. There are 14 residues in the CDR3. Germline V gene sequence: CDR1 SGHRS, CDR2 YFSETQ. CDR3 loop: CASRRDTNSYEQYF. The CDR3 coding sequence is TGCGCCAGCAGAAGGGACACCAACTCCTACGAGCAGTACTTC.

The rearrangement joins TRBV12-3 or TRBV12-4 to TRBJ1-3; maybe TRBD1 (5 bases). Between the trimmed V and J ends, which lost 0 bases and 2 bases, there was a span of 8 bases. This CDR3 comprises 15 residues. Here the CDR3 reads CASSLALGAGNTIYF. CDR3 nucleotide sequence: TGTGCCAGCAGTTTAGCTTTGGGGGCTGGAAACACCATATATTTT.

V and J are TRBV10-3 and TRBJ2-5; 13 bases are a match to TRBD2. The CDR3 runs to 15 residues. The J segment lost 1 base and the V segment lost 8 bases, leaving 4 bases of the junction unmatched. Germline assignment: CDR1 ENHRY and CDR2 SYGVKD. CDR3 region: CAISRLAGGQETQYF. As DNA, the CDR3 is TGTGCCATCTCACGACTAGCGGGGGGCCAAGAGACCCAGTACTTC.

The gene calls are TRBV5-1 and TRBJ2-1; 8 bases map to TRBD1. Judging by the DNA end, TRBJ2-7 fits better; the J call may be wrong. The CDR3 is made up of 16 amino acids. Germline lookup yields CDR1 SGHRS and CDR2 YFSETQ. The CDR3: CASSLPSAGGPYEQYF. In nucleotides, the CDR3 is TGCGCCAGCAGCTTACCATCCGCAGGGGGCCCCTACGAGCAGTACTTC.

This clonotype has only a few counts. The chain couples TRBV7-9 to TRBJ2-1; no reliable D call. Per germline, CDR1 SEHNR and CDR2 FQNEAQ (reference sequence). V gave up 4 bases and J gave up 1 base, with 17 bases separating them. The CDR3 length is 17 residues. CDR3 bases: TGTGCCAGCAGCTCGAGCCCTGCGCTTCCTTCCTACAATGAGCAGTTCTTC. Translating it yields CASSSSPALPSYNEQFF. The full variable domain, rest sourced from reference TRBV7-9 and TRBJ2-1, is DTGVSQNPRHKITKRGQNVTFRCDPISEHNRLYWYRQTLGQGPEFLTYFQNEAQLEKSRLLSDRFSAERPKGSFSTLEIQRTEQGDSAMYLCASSSSPALPSYNEQFFGPGTRLTVL.

This clonotype was recorded a few times. The V and J genes are TRBV29-1 and TRBJ2-2, with 11 bases lining up with TRBD1. J lost 6 bases, V lost 7 bases, and 4 bases had no gene match. Per the germline V gene, CDR1 is SQVTM and CDR2 is ANQGSEA. The CDR3 has 13 amino acids. CDR3 sequence reads: CSADRGRSGELFF. In DNA, the CDR3 is TGCAGCGCGGACAGGGGGCGATCCGGGGAGCTGTTTTTT.

The chain is built from TRBV5-1 and TRBJ1-1, with 10 bases lining up with TRBD1. Germline V lookup: CDR1 SGHRS, CDR2 YFSETQ. The CDR3 has 14 amino acids. Unmatched junction bases numbered 5, after V lost 4 bases and J lost 5 bases. As DNA, the CDR3 is TGCGCCAGCAGCCAGGGACAGGGGAAAACTGAAGCTTTCTTT. Its translation is CASSQGQGKTEAFF.

This clonotype occurred a few times. CDR3 in amino acids: CASGDSQGAADGYTF. The CDR3 region has the DNA TGTGCCAGCGGCGATTCCCAGGGGGCAGCGGATGGCTACACCTTC. J is TRBJ1-2 and V is TRBV7-9; 8 bases match TRBD1. V shed 8 bases, J shed 6 bases, and the junction held 14 bases outside the gene matches. The CDR3 spans 15 residues. The germline V gene encodes CDR1 SEHNR and CDR2 FQNEAQ (reference sequence).

This clonotype has only a few counts. The gene calls are TRBV4-2 and TRBJ1-1; D unresolved. Per the germline V gene, CDR1 is LGHNA and CDR2 is YNFKEQ. V was pared by 2 bases and J by 3 bases, with 4 bases between. The CDR3 has 12 amino acids. The CDR3 DNA follows: TGTGCCAGCAGCCAAAGGGACACTGAAGCTTTCTTT. This sequence encodes CASSQRDTEAFF.

This CDR3 is CASSSRFPANEKLFF. CDR3 coding DNA: TGCGCCAGCAGCTCCCGATTTCCGGCTAATGAAAAACTGTTTTTT. V and J are TRBV5-1 and TRBJ1-4; no clear D. Germline V gene data show CDR1 as SGHRS and CDR2 as YFSETQ. V was trimmed by 3 bases and J by 3 bases, leaving 12 bases between them. This CDR3 is built from 15 residues.

This chain links TRBV20-1 with TRBJ2-5; TRBD1 or TRBD2 may be the D gene (5 bases each). Between the trimmed V and J ends, which lost 1 base and 2 bases, there was a span of 20 bases. This CDR3 comprises 17 residues. Germline V gene lookup returns CDR1 DFQATT and CDR2 SNEGSKA (reference sequence). The CDR3 protein is CSARVPGGVGWQETQYF. CDR3 DNA: TGCAGTGCTAGAGTCCCTGGGGGAGTGGGGTGGCAAGAGACCCAGTACTTC.